This entry lists 8 T cell receptor beta chains sequenced from one sample in a study of technical replicates of blood from a handful of donors. Clones were read by immunoSEQ multiplex PCR, and TCRdb kept only the in-frame ones, dropping some. This sample has about 100,000 clones; nearly 97% occur once, and the top ten carry approximately 0.22%. Sequenced: T cells isolated from PBMCs. The receptor source for this set is a human donor in good health.

In nucleotides, the CDR3 is TGTGCCAGCAGTGAGAGCGGGGGGCACACCTACAATGAGCAGTTCTTC. This encodes CASSESGGHTYNEQFF. The chain has TRBV9 and TRBJ2-1; TRBD2 agrees at 9 bases. The CDR3 runs 16 residues. Germline CDR1 is SGDLS and CDR2 is YYNGEE. V shed 5 bases and J 2 bases; nucleotides not matched to a gene: 8.

The genes are TRBV6-1 and TRBJ1-2; D gene uncertain. CDR1 is MNHNS, CDR2 SASEGT, per germline. The CDR3 has 14 amino acids. The V and J ends lost 6 bases and 8 bases respectively, with 19 bases between them. In DNA form, the CDR3 reads TGTGCCAGCAGCTACCGCGTCGGGTATCAGGGCTACACCTTC. Amino acid sequence: CASSYRVGYQGYTF.

CDR3 in DNA: TGTGCCAGCAGTGGCCGGGACAGGGACCACGAGCAGTACTTC. This gives the protein CASSGRDRDHEQYF. This chain uses TRBV6-1 with TRBJ2-7, with TRBD1 matching 9 bases. Germline CDR1 MNHNS, CDR2 SASEGT. V shed 4 bases and J 5 bases; nucleotides not matched to a gene: 6. The CDR3 is 14 amino acids.

This chain connects TRBV6-1 to TRBJ1-1, with D hard to call. The CDR3 consists of 14 residues. Germline CDR1 is MNHNS and CDR2 is SASEGT. Trimming took 4 bases from V and 1 from J, leaving 10 bases between them. CDR3: CASSVLEGNTEAFF. In nucleotides, the CDR3 is TGTGCCAGCAGTGTCCTGGAGGGGAACACTGAAGCTTTCTTT.

The chain employs TRBV28 and TRBJ2-6; no definite D call. The length of the CDR3 is 14 residues. The V end was cut by 11 bases, the J end by 0 bases, with 11 bases between. Germline V gene lookup returns CDR1 MDHEN and CDR2 SYDVKM. In DNA, the CDR3 is TGTGCCTCACAGTCCCTCTCTGGGGCCAACGTCCTGACTTTC. As protein: CASQSLSGANVLTF.

The chain couples TRBV6-4 to TRBJ1-5, with D hard to call. The CDR3 totals 13 residues. V was cut by 3 bases and J by 5 bases, with 8 bases left in between. Germline V gene sequence: CDR1 MRHNA, CDR2 SNTAGT. The CDR3 is CASSERPDQPQHF. The CDR3 coding sequence is TGTGCCAGCAGTGAGAGGCCTGATCAGCCCCAGCATTTT.

The chain joins TRBV27 to TRBJ2-2, with 10 bases matching TRBD1. Germline V gene data show CDR1 as MNHEY and CDR2 as SMNVEV (reference sequence). Trimming removed 6 bases from V and 5 bases from J; junction bases left unmatched: 6. This CDR3 has 15 amino acids. CDR3 amino acids: CASRSWTGGTGELFF. CDR3 DNA sequence: TGTGCCAGCAGGTCTTGGACAGGGGGGACCGGGGAGCTGTTTTTT.

CDR3 DNA sequence: TGTGCCAGCAGTGTCCCGGGACAGGGGGCGGGTGGCTACACCTTC. It encodes CASSVPGQGAGGYTF. J is TRBJ1-2 and V is TRBV6-1; 12 nucleotides align to TRBD1. Losses at the gene ends were 4 bases for V and 7 bases for J; bases not matched to a gene: 7. The CDR3 covers 15 residues. Germline lookup yields CDR1 MNHNS and CDR2 SASEGT.